Here is one T cell receptor beta chain with its context. This record belongs to a study of cytomegalovirus exposure and HLA in healthy donors. Germline V CDR1 and CDR2: MDHEN, SYDVKM. Deletions cut 6 bases from V and 5 bases from J, with 13 bases between. This CDR3 is built from 14 residues. PCR employed 60 Vbeta and 13 Jbeta primers. Assay used: immunoSEQ multiplex PCR; TCRdb lists only in-frame clones, some missing. The table shows 90,000 to 120,000 clones, with 73% occurring only once. The source of this sequence is a man aged 25 to 45 in good health and CMV-seronegative. V usage is TRBV28 and J usage is TRBJ2-2, with no clear D. Sequencing input: PBMCs. DNA for the CDR3: TGTGCCAGCAGCCTAGTGACGATGACCGGGGAGCTGTTTTTT. It yields the protein CASSLVTMTGELFF.